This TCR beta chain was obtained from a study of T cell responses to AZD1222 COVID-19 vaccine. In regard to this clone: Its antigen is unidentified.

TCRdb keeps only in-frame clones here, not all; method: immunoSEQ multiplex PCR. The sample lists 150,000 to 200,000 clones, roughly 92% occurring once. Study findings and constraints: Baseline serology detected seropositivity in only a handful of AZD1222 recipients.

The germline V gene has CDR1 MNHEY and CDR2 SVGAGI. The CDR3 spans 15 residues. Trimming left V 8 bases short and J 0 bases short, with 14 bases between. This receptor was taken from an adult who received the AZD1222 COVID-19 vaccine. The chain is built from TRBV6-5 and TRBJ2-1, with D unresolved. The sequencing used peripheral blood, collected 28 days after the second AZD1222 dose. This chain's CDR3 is CASRWSPLSYNEQFF. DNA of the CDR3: TGTGCCAGCCGTTGGTCACCGCTCTCCTACAATGAGCAGTTCTTC.